This T cell receptor (beta chain) appears in the sequencing data of a study of blood T cell repertoires in COVID-19. In the original workflow: Reference gene primer amplification in the assay estimated nucleated cell counts. Here immunoSEQ multiplex PCR was the method, and the copy in TCRdb shows in-frame clones only, minus some. V, J and clone size derive from that table, while D and trimming were established from the DNA sequence. The sample has more than 95,000 clones, about 85% seen once; the top ten hold 3% to 3.5%. Germline CDR1 is SGHKS and CDR2 is YYEKEE (reference sequence). V lost 2 bases, J lost 6 bases, and 14 bases lay in between. The CDR3 loop spans 14 amino acids.

Sequencing input: peripheral blood. The chain is built from TRBV5-5 and TRBJ1-2, with D uncertain. This clonotype was sampled from a man in his fifties in a cohort sampled during active COVID-19. The DNA of the CDR3 is TGTGCCAGCAGCTTCTTTGGCGGGTCCAATGGCTACACCTTC. Amino acids: CASSFFGGSNGYTF. Combining the CDR3 with reference TRBV5-5 and TRBJ1-2 gives the whole variable domain DAGVTQSPTHLIKTRGQQVTLRCSPISGHKSVSWYQQVLGQGPQFIFQYYEKEERGRGNFPDRFSARQFPNYSSELNVNALLLGDSALYLCASSFFGGSNGYTFGSGTRLTVV.